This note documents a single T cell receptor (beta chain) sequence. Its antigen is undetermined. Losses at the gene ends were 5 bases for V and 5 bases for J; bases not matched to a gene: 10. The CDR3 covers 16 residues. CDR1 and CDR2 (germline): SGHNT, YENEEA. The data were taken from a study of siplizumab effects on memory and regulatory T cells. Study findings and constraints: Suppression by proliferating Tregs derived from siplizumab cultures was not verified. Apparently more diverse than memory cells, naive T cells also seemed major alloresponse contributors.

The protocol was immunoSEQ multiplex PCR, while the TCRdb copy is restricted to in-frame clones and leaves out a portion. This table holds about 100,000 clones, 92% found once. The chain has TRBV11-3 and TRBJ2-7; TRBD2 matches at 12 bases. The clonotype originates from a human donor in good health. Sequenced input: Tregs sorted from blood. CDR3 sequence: CASSRKTSGRADEQYF. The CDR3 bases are TGTGCCAGCAGCCGTAAGACTAGCGGGAGAGCAGACGAGCAGTACTTC.